These 32 T cell receptor beta chains were sequenced from one sample in a study of graft-versus-host responses after intestinal transplantation. Some clones are missing from TCRdb's copy, which holds only in-frame ones; the method was immunoSEQ multiplex PCR. In the table there are 62,000 or so clones, approximately 90% of which are singletons. These receptors have no identified antigens. Sequencing was performed on unstimulated CD8+ T cells sorted from spleen or lymph node cells, taken before transplant. Receptors originate from a human donor who was the organ donor for an intestinal transplant.

The count of this clone is one. This chain connects TRBV11-2 to TRBJ1-6, with D unresolved. The CDR3 has 16 residues. Trimming took 0 bases from V and 2 from J, leaving 8 bases between them. CDR1 is SGHAT and CDR2 is FQNNGV in the germline V gene. In DNA form, the CDR3 reads TGTGCCAGCAGCTTAGACCAGATCCCCTATAATTCACCCCTCCACTTT. It is translated as CASSLDQIPYNSPLHF.

This chain joins TRBV7-9 and TRBJ2-5; the D gene is possibly TRBD1 (6 bases). Trimming stripped 5 bases from V and 2 bases from J, with 12 bases between. The germline V gene encodes CDR1 SEHNR and CDR2 FQNEAQ (reference sequence). This CDR3 comprises 14 residues. The CDR3 DNA reads as TGTGCCAGCAGCCCAGGGACACTACAAGAGACCCAGTACTTC. Translating it yields CASSPGTLQETQYF.

The chain uses TRBV4-3 and TRBJ2-2; no clear D. The length of the CDR3 is 13 residues. Germline CDR1 reads LGHNA; CDR2 reads YSLEER. Trimming took off 2 bases at V and 7 bases at J, with 8 bases between the two ends. The CDR3 nucleotides read TGCGCCAGCAGCCAAACCGACATCGGGGAGCTGTTTTTT. Protein product: CASSQTDIGELFF.

This chain uses TRBV2 with TRBJ2-5; TRBD2 might be the D (6 bases). The J call may not be correct, given that the DNA end is closer to TRBJ2-7. CDR1 and CDR2 from the germline V gene are SNHLY and FYNNEI. This CDR3 region has 17 residues. This chain's CDR3 is CASSELASTSRVYEQYF. As DNA, the CDR3 is TGTGCCAGCAGTGAACTAGCGTCGACTTCGCGAGTCTACGAGCAGTACTTC.

The chain combines TRBV28 with TRBJ1-5, with D unclear. This CDR3 is built from 15 residues. The ends were cut back, 3 bases at V and 6 bases at J, with 15 bases in the middle. CDR1 is MDHEN, CDR2 SYDVKM, per germline. In nucleotides, the CDR3 is TGTGCCAGCAGTTTGCTACCTGAGGGCCTTCAGCCCCAGCATTTT. Encoded protein: CASSLLPEGLQPQHF.

This chain uses TRBV7-9 with TRBJ2-7, with D perhaps TRBD2 (6 bases). There are 14 residues in the CDR3. Trimming cost V 4 bases and J 5 bases, with 15 bases left between them. The germline V gene encodes CDR1 SEHNR and CDR2 FQNEAQ (reference sequence). CDR3 amino acids: CASSSGLLIHEQYF. The CDR3 coding sequence is TGTGCCAGCAGCTCGGGACTCCTAATCCACGAGCAGTACTTC.

This chain uses TRBV29-1 with TRBJ2-1; 9 bases fit TRBD2. Germline CDR1 and CDR2: SQVTM and ANQGSEA. The CDR3 is 14 amino acids. The V segment lost 1 base and the J segment 8 bases; nucleotides outside the gene matches: 6. In DNA, the CDR3 is TGCAGCGTTGAAGGGACTAGCGCCCCTTATGAGCAGTTCTTC. Translating it yields CSVEGTSAPYEQFF.

The CDR3 DNA reads as TGTGCCTGGAGCGCGATGAGGGGTGGGGGGAGCACAGATACGCAGTATTTT. Encoded protein: CAWSAMRGGGSTDTQYF. The chain recombines TRBV30 with TRBJ2-3; TRBD2 is a possible D gene (6 bases). Germline assignment: CDR1 GTSNPN and CDR2 SVGIG (reference sequence). The length of the CDR3 is 17 residues. V lost 3 bases and J 0 bases, leaving 19 bases between the germline ends.

This chain joins TRBV4-3 and TRBJ2-1; TRBD2 matches 7 bases. CDR3 size: 18 residues. Losses at the gene ends were 0 bases for V and 10 bases for J; bases not matched to a gene: 18. Germline CDR1 LGHNA, CDR2 YSLEER. CDR3 in amino acids: CASSQDRVSGGSLGEQFF. The CDR3 coding sequence is TGCGCCAGCAGCCAAGATCGGGTGTCGGGAGGATCGTTAGGGGAGCAGTTCTTC.

The chain has TRBV18 and TRBJ1-3; tentatively, D is TRBD1 (6 bases). Trimming cost V 0 bases and J 0 bases, with 9 bases left between them. The CDR3 loop spans 16 amino acids. Germline V lookup: CDR1 KGHSH, CDR2 LQKENI. Written as DNA, the CDR3 is TGTGCCAGCTCACCACCGGGGGGGCCCTCTGGAAACACCATATATTTT. This translates into CASSPPGGPSGNTIYF.

The CDR3 here is CASGGQGPVGQYF. CDR3 bases: TGTGCCAGCGGTGGACAGGGGCCCGTCGGGCAGTACTTC. The chain couples TRBV6-5 to TRBJ2-7, with 9 bases fitting TRBD1. The CDR3 is made up of 13 amino acids. Germline lookup yields CDR1 MNHEY and CDR2 SVGAGI. V gave up 8 bases and J gave up 9 bases; unmatched junction bases: 11.

This clone was counted only a few times. The rearrangement links TRBV30 to TRBJ2-5; D gene unclear. The CDR3 covers 12 residues. The germline gives CDR1 GTSNPN, CDR2 SVGIG (reference sequence). Trimming shortened V by 6 bases and J by 5 bases, and 13 bases separated the two germline ends. The CDR3 DNA follows: TGTGCCTGCCCAGTGCTTTGGGAGACCCAGTACTTC. It codes for CACPVLWETQYF.

Worth noting for this clone: Germline is not matched at one junction end, which may reflect a read error. The chain joins TRBV7-7 to TRBJ2-3; 7 bases fit TRBD2. In germline, CDR1 is SSHAT, CDR2 FNYEAQ (reference sequence). The CDR3 is 16 residues long. The CDR3 DNA reads as TGTGCTAGCAGCTTAATGGCGGGAGCTGGGACAGATACGCAGTATTTT. Its translation: CASSLMAGAGTDTQYF.

The chain couples TRBV19 to TRBJ2-2; 9 bases are a match to TRBD2. The CDR3 has 15 residues. The J segment lost 7 bases and the V segment lost 4 bases, leaving 7 bases of the junction unmatched. Germline V gene data show CDR1 as LNHDA and CDR2 as SQIVND (reference sequence). CDR3 bases: TGTGCCAGTAGTAAAGCGGGAGGAAAAGGCGGGGAGCTGTTTTTT. Protein sequence: CASSKAGGKGGELFF.

This clone was observed once. The CDR3 DNA reads TGTGCCAGCAGCTTAACGGAGGCTGGAAACACCATATATTTT. This sequence encodes CASSLTEAGNTIYF. J is TRBJ1-3 and V is TRBV7-8; D remains unclear. Germline CDR1 reads SGHVS; CDR2 reads FQNEAQ. This CDR3 has 14 residues. The V and J ends lost 2 bases and 2 bases respectively, with 7 bases between them.

The gene calls are TRBV30 and TRBJ2-2; tentative D call: TRBD1 (6 bases). The length of the CDR3 is 15 residues. In germline, CDR1 is GTSNPN, CDR2 SVGIG (reference sequence). Trimming pared 5 bases from V and 1 base from J, leaving 14 bases between. Here the CDR3 reads CAWHTTGQNTGELFF. Here the CDR3 DNA reads TGTGCCTGGCATACCACGGGACAGAACACCGGGGAGCTGTTTTTT.

This rearrangement joins TRBV2 to TRBJ2-1, with 8 bases matching TRBD2. The trim removed 4 bases at V and 7 bases at J, leaving 6 bases unmatched. In germline, CDR1 is SNHLY, CDR2 FYNNEI. The CDR3 has 14 amino acids. The CDR3 is CASSGPGTRNEQFF. DNA of the CDR3: TGTGCCAGCAGTGGTCCCGGGACTAGGAATGAGCAGTTCTTC.

This chain links TRBV28 with TRBJ2-7; perhaps TRBD2 as D (5 bases). There are 17 residues in the CDR3. Trimming removed 4 bases at V and 4 bases at J, with 23 bases between. Looked up from germline, CDR1 is MDHEN and CDR2 is SYDVKM. The CDR3 spells CASSYPSIGIRGYEQYF. For the CDR3, the DNA is TGTGCCAGCAGTTACCCGTCCATCGGAATTCGGGGTTACGAGCAGTACTTC.

This rearrangement joins TRBV9 to TRBJ2-1, with D possibly being TRBD1 (7 bases). Germline CDR1 and CDR2: SGDLS and YYNGEE. This CDR3 comprises 14 residues. The V and J ends lost 3 bases and 5 bases respectively, with 12 bases between them. CDR3 DNA: TGTGCCAGCAGCGGACAGGGCGGGGACAATGAGCAGTTCTTC. Its translation: CASSGQGGDNEQFF.

V usage is TRBV7-2 and J usage is TRBJ2-7; 10 nucleotides match TRBD2. V lost 5 bases, J lost 5 bases, and 12 bases stayed unmatched. The CDR3 extends over 16 amino acids. The V gene's germline CDR1 is SGHTA and CDR2 FQGNSA. Here the CDR3 reads CASSQEGASGSHEQYF. The CDR3 DNA reads TGTGCCAGCAGCCAAGAGGGGGCTAGCGGGAGCCACGAGCAGTACTTC.

J is TRBJ2-2 and V is TRBV11-2; 8 bases match TRBD2. The CDR3 contains 15 residues. Germline assignment: CDR1 SGHAT and CDR2 FQNNGV. Trimming took 5 bases from V and 4 from J; bases not matched to a gene: 6. The CDR3 spells CASSLSGTGTGELFF. As DNA, the CDR3 is TGTGCCAGCAGCCTTAGCGGGACGGGCACCGGGGAGCTGTTTTTT. The entire variable domain, with the rest obtained from reference TRBV11-2 and TRBJ2-2, is as follows: EAGVAQSPRYKIIEKRQSVAFWCNPISGHATLYWYQQILGQGPKLLIQFQNNGVVDDSQLPKDRFSAERLKGVDSTLKIQPAKLEDSAVYLCASSLSGTGTGELFFGEGSRLTVL.

This chain joins TRBV13 and TRBJ2-3; D is possibly TRBD2 (6 bases). CDR3 length equals 19 residues. Trimming pared 4 bases from V and 2 bases from J, leaving 25 bases between. Germline CDR1 PRHDT, CDR2 FYEKMQ (reference sequence). The CDR3 sequence is CASSSRHYSFPGDTDTQYF. The CDR3 region has the DNA TGTGCCAGCAGCTCGCGGCACTATTCATTCCCGGGGGACACAGATACGCAGTATTTT. Complete variable domain (other parts from reference TRBV13 and TRBJ2-3): AAGVIQSPRHLIKEKRETATLKCYPIPRHDTVYWYQQGPGQDPQFLISFYEKMQSDKGSIPDRFSAQQFSDYHSELNMSSLELGDSALYFCASSSRHYSFPGDTDTQYFGPGTRLTVL.

This clone was observed a few times. This rearrangement joins TRBV6-6 to TRBJ2-1; 9 bases line up with TRBD1. The CDR3 totals 15 residues. CDR1 and CDR2 (germline): MNHNY, SVGAGI (reference sequence). J gave up 8 bases and V 7 bases, and 12 bases lay outside the gene matches. The CDR3 reads CASINRDRVSDEQFF. The CDR3 nucleotides are TGTGCCAGCATTAACCGGGACAGGGTATCGGATGAGCAGTTCTTC.

This rearrangement joins TRBV23-1 to TRBJ2-4; 8 nucleotides match TRBD2. TRBV23-1 is placed among ORFs of uncertain function. The length of the CDR3 is 18 residues. With 8 bases clipped from V and 0 bases from J, the junction kept 15 bases outside the gene matches. The CDR3: CASPGFCGRTVAKNIQYF. Here the CDR3 DNA reads TGCGCCAGCCCTGGGTTTTGCGGGAGGACAGTAGCCAAAAACATTCAGTACTTC.

The chain is built from TRBV15 and TRBJ1-2, with 10 bases aligning to TRBD1. The CDR3 covers 14 residues. The germline gives CDR1 LNHNV, CDR2 YYDKDF (reference sequence). Losses at the gene ends were 1 base for V and 8 bases for J; bases not matched to a gene: 4. CDR3 amino acids: CATSRAGTGVGYTF. The CDR3 nucleotides read TGTGCCACCAGCAGAGCGGGGACAGGGGTCGGCTACACCTTC.

The chain joins TRBV4-1 to TRBJ2-7; 10 bases align to TRBD1. There are 15 residues in the CDR3. V dropped 2 bases and J dropped 4; count of bases not matched to a gene: 5. CDR1 and CDR2 (germline): MGHRA, YSYEKL. CDR3 loop: CASSQMTGGEYEQYF. CDR3 DNA: TGCGCCAGCAGCCAAATGACAGGGGGCGAGTACGAGCAGTACTTC.

V gene TRBV7-3 combines with J gene TRBJ2-1, with TRBD2 as a possible D gene (5 bases). Trimming stripped 4 bases from V and 7 bases from J, with 14 bases between. From germline, CDR1 is SGHTA and CDR2 FQGTGA. The CDR3 runs to 14 residues. The CDR3 sequence is CASSSGLATNEQFF. The CDR3 DNA is TGTGCCAGCAGCTCTGGACTCGCAACAAATGAGCAGTTCTTC.

The chain couples TRBV5-1 to TRBJ2-7; D is possibly TRBD2 (5 bases). The CDR3 sequence is 15 residues long. In germline, CDR1 is SGHRS, CDR2 YFSETQ. V was cut by 4 bases and J by 3 bases, with 17 bases left in between. The CDR3 here is CASSIGLANLYEQYF. As DNA, the CDR3 is TGCGCCAGCAGCATCGGACTTGCCAACCTCTACGAGCAGTACTTC.

This chain connects TRBV11-2 to TRBJ2-7, with TRBD1 matching over 7 bases. This CDR3 is built from 14 residues. Germline CDR1 SGHAT, CDR2 FQNNGV. V trimming: 4 bases; J trimming: 4 bases; junction bases outside the gene matches: 7. The CDR3 DNA reads TGTGCCAGCAGCTCACTGCAACAGGGGTACGAGCAGTACTTC. It is translated as CASSSLQQGYEQYF. The full variable domain, in which reference TRBV11-2 and TRBJ2-7 provide the parts outside the CDR3, is EAGVAQSPRYKIIEKRQSVAFWCNPISGHATLYWYQQILGQGPKLLIQFQNNGVVDDSQLPKDRFSAERLKGVDSTLKIQPAKLEDSAVYLCASSSLQQGYEQYFGPGTRLTVT.

This chain joins TRBV30 and TRBJ1-4; 9 positions match TRBD1. From germline, CDR1 is GTSNPN and CDR2 SVGIG (reference sequence). CDR3 length equals 15 residues. V lost 4 bases, J lost 2 bases, and 5 bases stayed unmatched. CDR3 residues: CAWTGQGTTNEKLFF. Here the CDR3 DNA reads TGTGCCTGGACCGGACAGGGGACGACTAATGAAAAACTGTTTTTT.

The chain combines TRBV7-9 with TRBJ2-7; 9 nucleotides match TRBD1. The CDR3 is 16 residues long. Germline CDR1 SEHNR, CDR2 FQNEAQ (reference sequence). V lost 5 bases, J lost 3 bases, and 11 bases stayed unmatched. CDR3 in amino acids: CASSPTDRGENYEQYF. As DNA, the CDR3 is TGTGCCAGCAGCCCGACCGACAGGGGGGAAAACTACGAGCAGTACTTC.

The gene calls are TRBV27 and TRBJ2-1, with 7 bases aligning to TRBD1. Trimming at V came to 4 bases and at J to 3 bases, leaving 6 bases not matched to a gene. Germline V gene data show CDR1 as MNHEY and CDR2 as SMNVEV (reference sequence). CDR3 length: 15 residues. Here the CDR3 reads CASSWLDRRYNEQFF. In nucleotides, the CDR3 is TGTGCCAGCAGTTGGCTGGACAGGCGCTACAATGAGCAGTTCTTC.